These T cell receptor beta chains were read from a single sample in a study of shared clonotypes between healthy human individuals. Clones were read by immunoSEQ multiplex PCR, and TCRdb kept only the in-frame ones, dropping some. The sample lists around 700,000 clones, 60% to 80% occurring once. The specimen sequenced was memory CD4+ T cells sorted from blood. The source is a woman aged 25-40 years in good health. CDR3s include the opening cysteine and the closing phenylalanine or tryptophan. The D gene is left open where the match is weak. Some rows have no size entry. The others give once, few or many, or a class for an expanded clone.

CDR3nt | CDR3aa | abundance | d_gene | j_gene | v_gene
TGCGCCAGCAGCTTAGGACAGGGGGCTTCCACAGATACGCAGTATTTT | CASSLGQGASTDTQYF | NA | TRBD1 | TRBJ2-3 | TRBV5-1
TGTGCCAGCAGCTTAGCATATGGACTCCTCAAAGGAGCCTATGGCTACACCTTC | CASSLAYGLLKGAYGYTF | many | NA | TRBJ1-2 | TRBV7-9
TGCGCCAGCAGTGAATGGGCGTCCTTGGAGGCAAACCGCTACGAGCAGTACTTC | CASSEWASLEANRYEQYF | NA | NA | TRBJ2-7 | TRBV10-2
TGTGCCAGTACTGGGTTTAGCAATCAGCCCCAGCATTTT | CASTGFSNQPQHF | NA | NA | TRBJ1-5 | TRBV19
TGCGCCAGCAGCCCTGGAGGGCGGAGAACGGTGGGCTATGGCTACACCTTC | CASSPGGRRTVGYGYTF | NA | NA | TRBJ1-2 | TRBV4-1
TGTGCCAGTAGTATGGCTGGGACTAGCGGATCCTACGAGCAGTACTTC | CASSMAGTSGSYEQYF | NA | TRBD2 | TRBJ2-7 | TRBV19
TGTGCCTGGAGTTTATCCAGGGATGGCTACACCTTC | CAWSLSRDGYTF | NA | NA | TRBJ1-2 | TRBV30
TGTGCCAGCAGTATGGTTCGGGAGGGGGCCAAAAACATTCAGTACTTC | CASSMVREGAKNIQYF | NA | TRBD2 | TRBJ2-4 | TRBV7-9
TGTGCCAGCAGCAAACAGACTAGTGCCCTTAATGAGCAGTTCTTC | CASSKQTSALNEQFF | once | NA | TRBJ2-1 | TRBV2
TGTGCCACCAGCCAGTGGGGGAGGTTGGGTGGTGGAGACTCGCCGGAACCCTACGAGCAGTACTTC | CATSQWGRLGGGDSPEPYEQYF | NA | NA | TRBJ2-7 | TRBV28
TGTGCCAGCACCGAGGGGACGTGGGGACTCTATGGCTACACCTTC | CASTEGTWGLYGYTF | few | NA | TRBJ1-2 | TRBV6-9
TGTGCCAGTAGTATCCGGACAGGGGATACCTATGGCTACACCTTC | CASSIRTGDTYGYTF | NA | TRBD1 | TRBJ1-2 | TRBV19
TGCAGCGTTGAGGGGCTAGCGACAGATACGCAGTATTTT | CSVEGLATDTQYF | NA | NA | TRBJ2-3 | TRBV29-1
TGCGCCAGCAGCCATAGAGGGGGCCGGGCGGGTGAAAAACTGTTTTTT | CASSHRGGRAGEKLFF | NA | TRBD1 | TRBJ1-4 | TRBV5-1
TGCGCCAGCAGCCCGACAGGGGAACTTGGCTACACCTTC | CASSPTGELGYTF | NA | TRBD1 | TRBJ1-2 | TRBV5-1
TGTGCCAGTAGTATGGGAGGGGGGAGCCACTACGAGCAGTACTTC | CASSMGGGSHYEQYF | once | NA | TRBJ2-7 | TRBV19
TGCAGCGTTGACGGAGGGAACTATGGCTACACCTTC | CSVDGGNYGYTF | NA | NA | TRBJ1-2 | TRBV29-1
TGTGCCAGCAGTCAACAGGGGCTGGAGCAGTACTTC | CASSQQGLEQYF | NA | TRBD1 | TRBJ2-7 | TRBV28
TGTGCCAGCAGTTTAGATCGGGGATTGTTGAACACTGAAGCTTTCTTT | CASSLDRGLLNTEAFF | NA | NA | TRBJ1-1 | TRBV28
TGTGCCAGCAGCCTAGCAGCAAAGGGTGGCTACACCTTC | CASSLAAKGGYTF | few | NA | TRBJ1-2 | TRBV7-2
TGTGCCAGCAGTAAACTAGTCGGTTCCTACAATGAGCAGTTCTTC | CASSKLVGSYNEQFF | NA | NA | TRBJ2-1 | TRBV2
TGTGCCAGCAGCGGGACAGGGCGTGACTATGGCTACACCTTC | CASSGTGRDYGYTF | NA | TRBD1 | TRBJ1-2 | TRBV2
TGTGCCAGCAGTCAGACAGGAGGTAGGGTCATTCAGTACTTC | CASSQTGGRVIQYF | NA | NA | TRBJ2-4 | TRBV28
TGTGCCAGCAGCCCTCTCTATGGCTACACCTTC | CASSPLYGYTF | NA | NA | TRBJ1-2 | TRBV28
TGTGCCAGCAGCCCACCAGCCGGGGGCAGCGGAACTACCTACGAGCAGTACTTC | CASSPPAGGSGTTYEQYF | once | NA | TRBJ2-7 | TRBV13
TGTGCCAGCAGATTAACAGCGAACACTGAAGCTTTCTTT | CASRLTANTEAFF | NA | NA | TRBJ1-1 | TRBV27
TGTGCCAGCAGCCCAGGGGGCCTGAACACTGAAGCTTTCTTT | CASSPGGLNTEAFF | NA | TRBD1 | TRBJ1-1 | TRBV5-4
TGCGCCAGCAGCTTGGGCCGGGTGGGCACCGAGCAGTACTTC | CASSLGRVGTEQYF | few | NA | TRBJ2-7 | TRBV5-1
TGTGCCTGGCACTTGGGACTAGCAGGGATCACCGGGGAGCTGTTTTTT | CAWHLGLAGITGELFF | NA | TRBD2 | TRBJ2-2 | TRBV30
TGTGCCAGCAGTCAGGGGCCCAAAAACATTCAGTACTTC | CASSQGPKNIQYF | many | NA | TRBJ2-4 | TRBV2
TGTGCCAGTAGGTCATTGTGGGACAGAGAACAATTCTATGGCTACACCTTC | CASRSLWDREQFYGYTF | NA | TRBD1 | TRBJ1-2 | TRBV19
TGTGCCACCAGCAGGGGGGCGGACAGGGCTAATCAGCCCCAGCATTTT | CATSRGADRANQPQHF | NA | TRBD1 | TRBJ1-5 | TRBV15
TGTGCCAGCAGTGATAGCGGGAGCTTCTACAATGAGCAGTTCTTC | CASSDSGSFYNEQFF | many | TRBD2 | TRBJ2-1 | TRBV6-1
TGTGCCAGCAGTCCACAGGGGGATGATGGCTACACCTTC | CASSPQGDDGYTF | NA | TRBD1 | TRBJ1-2 | TRBV7-2
TGTGCCAGTACCCTGGACAGGGGACCCTATGGCTACACCTTC | CASTLDRGPYGYTF | NA | TRBD1 | TRBJ1-2 | TRBV19
TGCGCCAGCAGCTTGGTTAAGGGAATCACTGAAGCTTTCTTT | CASSLVKGITEAFF | NA | NA | TRBJ1-1 | TRBV5-1
TGTGCCAGCACCGGAAGTCAGGGCGGGATCCTCGCAGATACGCAGTATTTT | CASTGSQGGILADTQYF | NA | NA | TRBJ2-3 | TRBV28
TGTGCCAGCAGCTTCCAGCCAACTAGCGGGGTCTACAATGAGCAGTTCTTC | CASSFQPTSGVYNEQFF | NA | TRBD2 | TRBJ2-1 | TRBV7-9
TGCGCCAGCAGCTTAGGGTCTAGCGGGAGTGGAGAGACCCAGTACTTC | CASSLGSSGSGETQYF | few | TRBD2 | TRBJ2-5 | TRBV5-1
TGTGCCAGCAGCGCGCGGGACAGGGGCTCCTACGAGCAGTACTTC | CASSARDRGSYEQYF | NA | TRBD1 | TRBJ2-7 | TRBV7-2
TGTGCCAGCAGACGAACGACCTGGTCCACCGGGGAGCTGTTTTTT | CASRRTTWSTGELFF | NA | NA | TRBJ2-2 | TRBV11-2
TGTGCCAGCAGTCGCGACAGGGGCTATGGCTACACCTTC | CASSRDRGYGYTF | NA | TRBD1 | TRBJ1-2 | TRBV28
TGTGCCAGCAGTCCCCCTAGCTACGAGCAGTACTTC | CASSPPSYEQYF | NA | NA | TRBJ2-7 | TRBV28
TGTGCCAGCGCACGGCGGGGAGGAAACACCATATATTTT | CASARRGGNTIYF | NA | NA | TRBJ1-3 | TRBV27
TGTGCCAGCATAGGAAGTAGCGGGGGCCCTGCCACCTACGAGCAGTACTTC | CASIGSSGGPATYEQYF | NA | TRBD2 | TRBJ2-7 | TRBV2
TGTGCCAGCAGTCGACAGGGGAGGTATGCTGAAGCTTTCTTT | CASSRQGRYAEAFF | few | TRBD1 | TRBJ1-1 | TRBV2
TGTGCCAGCAGCGGAGCCTACGAGCAGTACTTC | CASSGAYEQYF | NA | NA | TRBJ2-7 | TRBV6-5
TGTGCCAGTAGTATTTCTAGCGGGAGTCCGGAGACCCAGTACTTC | CASSISSGSPETQYF | NA | TRBD2 | TRBJ2-5 | TRBV19
TGTGCCAGCAGCTTACTGGGGGAAGGGTGGTACGAGCAGTACTTC | CASSLLGEGWYEQYF | NA | NA | TRBJ2-7 | TRBV7-9
TGTGCCAGCAGTGTTTTGGACGGCAACACAGATACGCAGTATTTT | CASSVLDGNTDTQYF | NA | NA | TRBJ2-3 | TRBV2
TGTGCCAGCAGCCCCCTGGGGAGATCAAATACGCAGTATTTT | CASSPLGRSNTQYF | once | NA | TRBJ2-3 | TRBV7-3
TGTGCCAGCTCTAATCTACAGGGAATTACGTATGGCTACACCTTC | CASSNLQGITYGYTF | few | NA | TRBJ1-2 | TRBV28
TGTGCCTCCTCCGTCGCGGGAGCGTCAGATACGCAGTATTTT | CASSVAGASDTQYF | NA | TRBD2 | TRBJ2-3 | TRBV6-1